This entry lists 28 T cell receptor beta chains sequenced from one sample in a study of cytomegalovirus exposure and HLA in healthy donors. The PCR had 60 Vbeta and 13 Jbeta primers. The protocol was immunoSEQ multiplex PCR, while the TCRdb copy is restricted to in-frame clones and leaves out a portion. In the table there are some 180,000 clones, roughly 87% of which are singletons. The sequenced sample consisted of PBMCs. The origin of the receptors is a man aged 35 to 55 in good health and CMV-seronegative.

This clone was seen a handful of times. The chain carries TRBV30 and TRBJ2-1; TRBD2 aligns across 7 bases. Per germline, CDR1 GTSNPN and CDR2 SVGIG (reference sequence). The CDR3 covers 16 residues. Losses at the gene ends were 4 bases for V and 4 bases for J; bases not matched to a gene: 13. CDR3 loop: CAWIYSVRERYNEQFF. The CDR3 DNA is TGTGCCTGGATTTACTCCGTGCGGGAGCGTTACAATGAGCAGTTCTTC.

To note about this clone: An end of the junction does not agree with germline; a read error may underlie this. This sequence joins TRBV10-1 and TRBJ2-1; 9 bases agree with TRBD1. The CDR3 length is 10 residues. The germline V gene has CDR1 WNHNN and CDR2 SYGVQD (reference sequence). For the CDR3, the DNA is TGCGCCAGCAGTCTACAGGGGGCAATCTTC. It translates to CASSLQGAIF.

Of note for this clone: The junction does not match germline at one end; this may be a read error. The V and J genes are TRBV7-7 and TRBJ2-7, with 9 nucleotides matching TRBD2. CDR3 size: 14 residues. Germline lookup yields CDR1 SSHAT and CDR2 FNYEAQ (reference sequence). The CDR3 here is CASSLGGGESEQYF. CDR3 DNA: TGTGCTAGCAGCTTAGGCGGGGGGGAGTCCGAGCAGTACTTC. Full variable domain (remainder filled in from reference TRBV7-7 and TRBJ2-7): GAGVSQSPRYKVTKRGQDVTLRCDPISSHATLYWYQQALGQGPEFLTYFNYEAQPDKSGLPSDRFSAERPEGSISTLTIQRTEQRDSAMYRCASSLGGGESEQYFGPGTRLTVT.

This chain links TRBV29-1 with TRBJ2-7, with D possibly TRBD1 on 5 matching bases. V lost 3 bases and J 0 bases, leaving 27 bases between the germline ends. The CDR3 loop spans 19 amino acids. CDR1 and CDR2 (germline): SQVTM, ANQGSEA. The CDR3 spells CSVELSLGPTHYSSYEQYF. The CDR3 coding sequence is TGCAGCGTTGAGCTGTCTTTGGGGCCTACCCACTATAGCTCCTACGAGCAGTACTTC.

This rearrangement joins TRBV7-6 to TRBJ2-1; a weak D match, TRBD2 (6 bases). The V and J ends lost 4 bases and 5 bases respectively, with 24 bases between them. Germline V CDR1 and CDR2: SGHVS, FNYEAQ. The CDR3 length is 18 residues. CDR3 residues: CASSSNRGSGRTDNEQFF. In DNA form, the CDR3 reads TGTGCCAGCAGCTCCAACCGGGGGAGCGGCCGAACCGACAATGAGCAGTTCTTC.

The V gene is TRBV4-3, the J gene TRBJ2-3; 9 bases match TRBD2. Germline CDR1 reads LGHNA; CDR2 reads YSLEER. The V and J ends lost 0 bases and 5 bases, in that order; junction bases with no gene match: 3. CDR3 length: 15 amino acids. Here the CDR3 reads CASSQELRGGDTQYF. The CDR3 DNA reads TGCGCCAGCAGCCAAGAGCTGCGGGGGGGAGATACGCAGTATTTT.

Here the CDR3 reads CASSQGLGGDNEQFF. The CDR3 coding sequence is TGTGCCAGCTCACAGGGACTAGGCGGGGACAATGAGCAGTTCTTC. This chain joins TRBV18 and TRBJ2-1, with 8 bases fitting TRBD2. CDR3 length equals 15 residues. J gave up 5 bases and V 4 bases, and 7 bases lay outside the gene matches. The germline V gene encodes CDR1 KGHSH and CDR2 LQKENI.

The chain's CDR3 is CASSYLASVTDTQYF. The CDR3, as DNA: TGTGCCAGCAGTTATCTAGCTTCGGTCACAGATACGCAGTATTTT. This rearrangement joins TRBV9 to TRBJ2-3; D may be TRBD2 (5 bases). Germline-derived CDR1 and CDR2 are SGDLS and YYNGEE. This CDR3 is built from 15 residues. Trimming stripped 5 bases from V and 2 bases from J, with 15 bases between.

The CDR3, as DNA: TGTGCCAGCAGCGTTACTAGCGGGGGCGCCTTCTACAATGAGCAGTTCTTC. Its protein product is CASSVTSGGAFYNEQFF. The genes are TRBV5-4 and TRBJ2-1; 11 bases fit TRBD2. CDR1 SGHNT and CDR2 YYREEE come from the germline V gene (reference sequence). Germline trimming cut 4 bases from V and 3 bases from J; bases unmatched to any gene: 9. The CDR3 has 17 residues. The complete variable domain, with remaining parts taken from reference TRBV5-4 and TRBJ2-1, reads ETGVTQSPTHLIKTRGQQVTLRCSSQSGHNTVSWYQQALGQGPQFIFQYYREEENGRGNFPPRFSGLQFPNYSSELNVNALELDDSALYLCASSVTSGGAFYNEQFFGPGTRLTVL.

The chain employs TRBV4-1 and TRBJ1-5, with 7 nucleotides matching TRBD1. The ends lost 1 base at V and 9 bases at J; junction bases unmatched: 9. The CDR3 contains 15 residues. Germline CDR1 reads MGHRA; CDR2 reads YSYEKL. CDR3 coding DNA: TGCGCCAGCAGCCAAGGACAGGGCCCTCAGGGGCCCCAGCATTTT. Translation: CASSQGQGPQGPQHF.

The rearrangement uses TRBV11-2 and TRBJ2-1; maybe TRBD2 (7 bases). V was trimmed by 5 bases and J by 8 bases, leaving 19 bases between them. CDR3 length equals 15 residues. The germline CDR1 and CDR2 sequences are SGHAT and FQNNGV. The CDR3 nucleotides read TGTGCCAGCAGCCCGGTGCGGGGGCTTAGGGATGAGCAGTTCTTC. Translated, it gives CASSPVRGLRDEQFF.

The chain combines TRBV28 with TRBJ2-2; 7 bases map to TRBD1. Germline V gives CDR1 MDHEN, CDR2 SYDVKM. Losses at the gene ends were 9 bases for V and 5 bases for J; bases not matched to a gene: 9. The length of the CDR3 is 14 residues. The CDR3 DNA follows: TGTGCCAGTGCACCGGGACAGTTTACCGGGGAGCTGTTTTTT. Translated: CASAPGQFTGELFF. The full variable domain, completed using reference TRBV28 and TRBJ2-2, is DVKVTQSSRYLVKRTGEKVFLECVQDMDHENMFWYRQDPGLGLRLIYFSYDVKMKEKGDIPEGYSVSREKKERFSLILESASTNQTSMYLCASAPGQFTGELFFGEGSRLTVL.

The chain combines TRBV29-1 with TRBJ2-5; TRBD1 is a possible D gene (5 bases). In germline, CDR1 is SQVTM, CDR2 ANQGSEA. The length of the CDR3 is 13 residues. V dropped 2 bases and J dropped 4 bases, with 11 bases sitting between them. In DNA, the CDR3 is TGCAGCGTTGAAAAAGGGGCCGGAGAGACCCAGTACTTC. This codes for CSVEKGAGETQYF.

The chain uses TRBV7-2 and TRBJ2-3, with a weak D call TRBD2 (5 bases). CDR1 is SGHTA, CDR2 FQGNSA, per germline. The germline V and J ends were trimmed by 2 bases and 8 bases, with 8 bases remaining between them. This CDR3 contains 12 residues. In nucleotides, the CDR3 is TGTGCCAGCAGCTTAAGAGGGTCTACGCAGTATTTT. It codes for CASSLRGSTQYF.

The rearrangement joins TRBV19 to TRBJ2-1, with 10 bases that match TRBD2. The V gene end was trimmed by 0 bases and the J gene end by 10 bases; junction bases not matched to a gene: 18. Germline CDR1 and CDR2: LNHDA and SQIVND (reference sequence). This CDR3 is 19 amino acids long. The CDR3 region has the DNA TGTGCCAGTAGTATAGATCCTCCTACTAGCGGGGCCCCTTCTAGGGAGCAGTTCTTC. Amino acid sequence: CASSIDPPTSGAPSREQFF.

This rearrangement joins TRBV6-1 to TRBJ2-3; the D is unclear. Looked up from germline, CDR1 is MNHNS and CDR2 is SASEGT. This CDR3 comprises 14 residues. Trimming took off 1 base at V and 7 bases at J, with 12 bases between the two ends. The CDR3 sequence: CASSEVTLRNTQYF. In DNA, the CDR3 is TGTGCCAGCAGTGAAGTAACTTTGCGGAATACGCAGTATTTT.

The genes are TRBV2 and TRBJ2-5; 13 bases agree with TRBD2. The CDR3 length is 14 residues. V trimming: 7 bases; J trimming: 5 bases; junction bases outside the gene matches: 4. Per the germline V gene, CDR1 is SNHLY and CDR2 is FYNNEI. The CDR3 loop is CASKLAGGPETQYF. CDR3 bases: TGTGCCAGCAAACTAGCGGGGGGGCCGGAGACCCAGTACTTC.

This clone was seen a few times. The chain links TRBV6-4 to TRBJ2-1, with 9 bases aligning to TRBD1. CDR1 is MRHNA and CDR2 is SNTAGT in the germline V gene. CDR3 length equals 16 residues. V lost 4 bases and J lost 6; bases outside the gene matches: 10. The chain's CDR3 is CASSVLPGQGSNEQFF. DNA for the CDR3: TGTGCCAGCAGTGTCCTTCCGGGACAGGGAAGCAATGAGCAGTTCTTC.

V is TRBV28 and J is TRBJ2-3; TRBD2 aligns across 7 bases. The V gene end was trimmed by 5 bases and the J gene end by 4 bases; junction bases not matched to a gene: 0. The CDR3 runs to 12 residues. The V gene's germline CDR1 is MDHEN and CDR2 SYDVKM. Here the CDR3 reads CASSGRADTQYF. In DNA, the CDR3 is TGTGCCAGCAGTGGGAGGGCAGATACGCAGTATTTT.

The J gene is TRBJ1-2, the V gene TRBV28, with 10 bases lining up with TRBD1. V shed 0 bases and J 8 bases; nucleotides not matched to a gene: 9. This CDR3 region has 16 residues. From germline, CDR1 is MDHEN and CDR2 SYDVKM. The CDR3 reads CASSLWDSGQGSGYTF. DNA of the CDR3: TGTGCCAGCAGTTTATGGGACTCGGGACAGGGGTCGGGCTACACCTTC.

The CDR3 nucleotides read TGTGCCAGCAGCTGGGAATCAGGGGGGCAGTACTTC. Amino acids: CASSWESGGQYF. The chain couples TRBV5-4 to TRBJ2-7, with 7 bases lining up with TRBD1. Trimming removed 3 bases from V and 9 bases from J; junction bases left unmatched: 6. The CDR3 sequence is 12 residues long. Germline loops: CDR1 SGHNT, CDR2 YYREEE (reference sequence).

V gene TRBV19 combines with J gene TRBJ2-1; 7 nucleotides align to TRBD2. This CDR3 is built from 15 residues. Germline V gene sequence: CDR1 LNHDA, CDR2 SQIVND (reference sequence). The V and J ends lost 4 bases and 0 bases, in that order; junction bases with no gene match: 3. CDR3 sequence: CASSRSGGSYNEQFF. DNA of the CDR3: TGTGCCAGTAGTAGGTCGGGAGGCTCCTACAATGAGCAGTTCTTC.

This clone was observed once. This rearrangement joins TRBV19 to TRBJ1-1; D gene unclear. Trimming left V 5 bases short and J 5 bases short, with 21 bases between. The length of the CDR3 is 16 residues. Germline loops: CDR1 LNHDA, CDR2 SQIVND (reference sequence). The CDR3 spells CASSPRREPLLTEAFF. The CDR3 nucleotides are TGTGCCAGTAGTCCGCGCCGGGAGCCACTTCTTACTGAAGCTTTCTTT.

The chain has TRBV5-4 and TRBJ1-6; D perhaps matches TRBD1 (5 bases). CDR1 is SGHNT and CDR2 is YYREEE in the germline V gene (reference sequence). Trimming removed 4 bases from V and 7 bases from J, with 12 bases in between. This CDR3 comprises 14 residues. The CDR3 coding sequence is TGTGCCAGCAGCAGGGACTTCGCAAATTCACCCCTCCACTTT. Translation gives CASSRDFANSPLHF.

This clone was observed a single time. CDR3 region: CASGLAGPGANVLTF. CDR3 bases: TGTGCTAGTGGTTTGGCAGGGCCCGGGGCCAACGTCCTGACTTTC. The rearrangement links TRBV12-5 to TRBJ2-6; D is perhaps TRBD1 (5 bases). V lost 1 base to trimming and J lost 4 bases, with 8 bases between them. CDR3 length equals 15 residues. Germline V gene data show CDR1 as LGHNT and CDR2 as FRNRAP.

The V gene is TRBV28, the J gene TRBJ1-2; 7 nucleotides match TRBD1. CDR1 and CDR2 from the germline V gene are MDHEN and SYDVKM. V was pared by 4 bases and J by 4 bases, with 9 bases of the junction left unmatched. The CDR3 consists of 15 residues. The CDR3 region has the DNA TGTGCCAGCAGTTCACCGGGACAGAACCGCTATGGCTACACCTTC. It yields the protein CASSSPGQNRYGYTF.

The chain couples TRBV7-8 to TRBJ1-2, with TRBD1 matching 7 bases. V shed 2 bases, J shed 4 bases, and the junction held 4 bases outside the gene matches. The CDR3 has 14 amino acids. Germline CDR1 and CDR2: SGHVS and FQNEAQ. The CDR3 nucleotides read TGTGCCAGCAGCTTAACCCAGGGGGGCTATGGCTACACCTTC. Translated, it gives CASSLTQGGYGYTF.

Only a few counts were recorded for this clone. The CDR3 nucleotides are TGTGCCTGGAAACCTGACAGGCTGTTCTATGGCTACACCTTC. The encoded protein is CAWKPDRLFYGYTF. The chain uses TRBV30 and TRBJ1-2, with a possible D match to TRBD1 (6 bases). CDR1 GTSNPN and CDR2 SVGIG come from the germline V gene (reference sequence). Trimming stripped 4 bases from V and 4 bases from J, with 16 bases between. The CDR3 runs to 14 residues.